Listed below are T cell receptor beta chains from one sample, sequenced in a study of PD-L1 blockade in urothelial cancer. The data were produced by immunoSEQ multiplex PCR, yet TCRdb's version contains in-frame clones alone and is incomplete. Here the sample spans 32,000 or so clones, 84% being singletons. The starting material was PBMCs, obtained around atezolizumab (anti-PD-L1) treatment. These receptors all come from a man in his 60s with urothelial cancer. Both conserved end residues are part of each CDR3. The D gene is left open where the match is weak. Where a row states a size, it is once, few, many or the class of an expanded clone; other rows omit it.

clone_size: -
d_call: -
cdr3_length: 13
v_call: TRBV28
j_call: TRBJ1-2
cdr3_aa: CASSLPRNYGYTF
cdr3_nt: TGTGCCAGCAGTTTACCCAGGAACTATGGCTACACCTTC

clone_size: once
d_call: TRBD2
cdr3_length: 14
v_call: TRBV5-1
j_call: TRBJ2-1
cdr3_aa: CASSEPGLGDEQFF
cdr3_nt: TGCGCCAGCAGCGAACCTGGACTAGGTGATGAGCAGTTCTTC

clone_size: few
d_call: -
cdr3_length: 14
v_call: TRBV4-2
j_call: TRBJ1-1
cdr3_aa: CASSPGQQVTEAFF
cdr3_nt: TGTGCCAGCAGTCCCGGACAGCAGGTCACTGAAGCTTTCTTT

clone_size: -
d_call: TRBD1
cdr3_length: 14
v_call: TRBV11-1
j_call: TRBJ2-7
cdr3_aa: CASSLGTVAYEQYF
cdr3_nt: TGTGCCAGCAGCCTCGGGACAGTAGCCTACGAGCAGTACTTC

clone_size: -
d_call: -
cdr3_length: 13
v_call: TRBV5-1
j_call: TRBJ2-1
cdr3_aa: CASSLQWVNEQFF
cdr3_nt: TGCGCCAGCAGCTTACAGTGGGTGAATGAGCAGTTCTTC

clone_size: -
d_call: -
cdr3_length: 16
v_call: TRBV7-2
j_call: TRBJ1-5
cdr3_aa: CASSLEGKGTGQPQHF
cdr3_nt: TGTGCCAGCAGCTTAGAGGGCAAGGGAACAGGTCAGCCCCAGCATTTT

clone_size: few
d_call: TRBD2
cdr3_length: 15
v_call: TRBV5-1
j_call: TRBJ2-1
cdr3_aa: CASSLVAGGYNEQFF
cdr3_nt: TGCGCCAGCAGCTTGGTAGCGGGAGGGTACAATGAGCAGTTCTTC

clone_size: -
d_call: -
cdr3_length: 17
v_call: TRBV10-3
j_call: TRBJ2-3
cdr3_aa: CAISDTVRAPSTDTQYF
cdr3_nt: TGTGCCATCAGTGATACCGTCCGAGCGCCTAGCACAGATACGCAGTATTTT

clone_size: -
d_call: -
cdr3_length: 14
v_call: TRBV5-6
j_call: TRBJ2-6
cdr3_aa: CASSPRGGANVLTF
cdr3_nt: TGTGCCAGCAGCCCCCGAGGTGGGGCCAACGTCCTGACTTTC

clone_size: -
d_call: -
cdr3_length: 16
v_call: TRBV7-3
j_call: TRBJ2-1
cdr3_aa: CASSLRAAGSYNEQFF
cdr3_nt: TGTGCCAGCAGCTTAAGGGCGGCGGGCTCCTACAATGAGCAGTTCTTC

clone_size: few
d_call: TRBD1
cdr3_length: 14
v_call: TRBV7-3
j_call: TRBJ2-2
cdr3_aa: CASKGTENTGELFF
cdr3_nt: TGTGCCAGCAAGGGGACAGAGAACACCGGGGAGCTGTTTTTT

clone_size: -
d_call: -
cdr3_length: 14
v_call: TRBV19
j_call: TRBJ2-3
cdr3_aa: CASRWNADTDTQYF
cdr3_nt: TGTGCCAGTAGGTGGAATGCGGACACAGATACGCAGTATTTT

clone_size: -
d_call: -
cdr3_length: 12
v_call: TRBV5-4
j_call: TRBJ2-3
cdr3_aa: CASGTSTDTQYF
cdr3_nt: TGTGCCAGTGGGACTAGCACAGATACGCAGTATTTT

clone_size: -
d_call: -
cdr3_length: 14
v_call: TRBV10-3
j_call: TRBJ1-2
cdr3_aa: CAISDITGNYGYTF
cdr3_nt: TGTGCCATCAGTGACATCACCGGGAACTATGGCTACACCTTC

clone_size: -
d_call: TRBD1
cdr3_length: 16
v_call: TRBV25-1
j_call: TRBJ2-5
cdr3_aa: CASSELGTGDQETQYF
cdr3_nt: TGTGCCAGCAGTGAATTGGGGACAGGAGACCAAGAGACCCAGTACTTC

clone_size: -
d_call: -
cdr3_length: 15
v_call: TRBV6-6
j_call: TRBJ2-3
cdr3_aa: CASSYQGQVTDTQYF
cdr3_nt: TGTGCCAGCAGTTACCAAGGACAAGTCACAGATACGCAGTATTTT

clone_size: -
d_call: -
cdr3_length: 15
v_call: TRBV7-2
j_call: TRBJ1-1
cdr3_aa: CASSAVRTLNTEAFF
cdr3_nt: TGTGCCAGCAGCGCGGTAAGAACCCTGAACACTGAAGCTTTCTTT

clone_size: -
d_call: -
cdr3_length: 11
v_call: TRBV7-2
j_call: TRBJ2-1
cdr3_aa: CASSPFNEQFF
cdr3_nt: TGTGCCAGCAGCCCTTTTAATGAGCAGTTCTTC

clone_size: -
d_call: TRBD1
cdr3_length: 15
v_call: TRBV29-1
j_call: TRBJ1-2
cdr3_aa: CSVDSGTGSNYGYTF
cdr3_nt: TGCAGCGTTGACTCTGGGACAGGGTCTAACTATGGCTACACCTTC

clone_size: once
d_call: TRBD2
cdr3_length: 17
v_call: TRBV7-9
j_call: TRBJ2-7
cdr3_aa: CASSLAQGLAGVEEQYF
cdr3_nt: TGTGCCAGCAGCTTAGCGCAGGGACTAGCGGGAGTAGAGGAGCAGTACTTC

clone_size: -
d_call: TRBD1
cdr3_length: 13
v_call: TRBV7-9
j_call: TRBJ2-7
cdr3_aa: CASSIGTGIEQYF
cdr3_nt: TGTGCCAGCAGCATTGGGACAGGGATCGAGCAGTACTTC

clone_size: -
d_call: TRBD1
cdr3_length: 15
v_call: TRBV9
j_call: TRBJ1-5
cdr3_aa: CASSSSGQANQPQHF
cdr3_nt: TGTGCCAGCAGCTCCTCAGGACAGGCTAATCAGCCCCAGCATTTT

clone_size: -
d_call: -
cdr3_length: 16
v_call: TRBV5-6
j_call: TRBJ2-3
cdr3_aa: CASSLGLLVSTDTQYF
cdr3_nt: TGTGCCAGCAGCTTGGGACTACTCGTTAGCACAGATACGCAGTATTTT

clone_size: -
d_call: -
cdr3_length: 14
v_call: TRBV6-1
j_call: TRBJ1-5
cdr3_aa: CASNRLAYNQPQHF
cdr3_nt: TGTGCCAGCAACCGACTGGCCTACAATCAGCCCCAGCATTTT

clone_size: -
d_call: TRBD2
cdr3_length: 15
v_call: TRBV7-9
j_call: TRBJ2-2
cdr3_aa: CASSGGDRDTGELFF
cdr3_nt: TGTGCCAGCAGCGGGGGGGACCGAGACACCGGGGAGCTGTTTTTT

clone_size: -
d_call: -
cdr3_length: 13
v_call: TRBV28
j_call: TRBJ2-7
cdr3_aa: CASSPRTTYEQYF
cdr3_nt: TGTGCCAGCAGTCCTAGGACAACCTACGAGCAGTACTTC

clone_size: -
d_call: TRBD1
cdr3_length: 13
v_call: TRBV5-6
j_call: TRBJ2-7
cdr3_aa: CASSRQGSYEQYF
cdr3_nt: TGTGCCAGCAGCCGACAGGGGAGTTACGAGCAGTACTTC

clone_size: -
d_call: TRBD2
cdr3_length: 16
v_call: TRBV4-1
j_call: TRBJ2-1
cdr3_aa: CASSQVLAASYNEQFF
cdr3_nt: TGCGCCAGCAGCCAAGTACTAGCGGCCTCCTACAATGAGCAGTTCTTC

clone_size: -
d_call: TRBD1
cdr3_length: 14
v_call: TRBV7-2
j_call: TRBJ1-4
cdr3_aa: CASRGSGTGGKLFF
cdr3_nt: TGTGCCAGCAGGGGATCCGGGACAGGGGGAAAACTGTTTTTT

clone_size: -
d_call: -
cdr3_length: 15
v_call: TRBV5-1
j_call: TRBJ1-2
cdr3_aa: CASSLMSDSNYGYTF
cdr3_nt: TGCGCCAGCAGCCTCATGTCTGACAGCAACTATGGCTACACCTTC

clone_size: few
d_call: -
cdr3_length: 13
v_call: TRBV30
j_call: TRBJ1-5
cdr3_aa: CAWSPTGDQPQHF
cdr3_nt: TGTGCCTGGAGTCCTACGGGGGATCAGCCCCAGCATTTT

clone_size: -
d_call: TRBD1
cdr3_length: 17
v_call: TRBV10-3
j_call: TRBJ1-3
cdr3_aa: CAISESSDRGSGNTIYF
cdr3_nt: TGTGCCATCAGTGAATCCTCTGACAGGGGCTCTGGAAACACCATATATTTT

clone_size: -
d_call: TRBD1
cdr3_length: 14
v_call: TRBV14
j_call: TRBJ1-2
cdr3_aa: CASSLGTGVYGYTF
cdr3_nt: TGTGCCAGCAGCCTCGGGACAGGGGTGTATGGCTACACCTTC

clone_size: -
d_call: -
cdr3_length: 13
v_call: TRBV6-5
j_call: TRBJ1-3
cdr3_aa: CASMRGLGNTIYF
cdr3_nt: TGTGCCAGCATGAGGGGGTTGGGAAACACCATATATTTT

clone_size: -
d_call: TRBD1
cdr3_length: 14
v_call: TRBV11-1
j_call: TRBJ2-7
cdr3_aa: CASSLAGQGYEQYF
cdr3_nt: TGTGCCAGCAGCTTAGCGGGACAGGGCTACGAGCAGTACTTC

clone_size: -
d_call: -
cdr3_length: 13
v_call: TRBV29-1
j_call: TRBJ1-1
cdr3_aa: CSVGRGSNTEAFF
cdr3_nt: TGCAGCGTTGGGAGGGGATCGAACACTGAAGCTTTCTTT

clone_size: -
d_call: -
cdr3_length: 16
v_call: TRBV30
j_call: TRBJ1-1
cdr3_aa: CAWSVQMDFMNTEAFF
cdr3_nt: TGTGCCTGGAGTGTACAGATGGACTTCATGAACACTGAAGCTTTCTTT

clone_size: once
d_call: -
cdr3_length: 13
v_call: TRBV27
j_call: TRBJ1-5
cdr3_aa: CASGNTGFQPQHF
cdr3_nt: TGTGCCAGCGGGAATACAGGGTTTCAGCCCCAGCATTTT

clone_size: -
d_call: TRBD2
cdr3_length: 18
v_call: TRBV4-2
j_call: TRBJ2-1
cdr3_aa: CASSQEARAASGSNEQFF
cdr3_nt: TGTGCCAGCAGCCAAGAAGCCCGAGCGGCTAGCGGTTCCAATGAGCAGTTCTTC

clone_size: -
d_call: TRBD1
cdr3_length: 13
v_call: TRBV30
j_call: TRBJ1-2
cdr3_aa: CAWSVGQGDGYTF
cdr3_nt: TGTGCCTGGAGCGTGGGACAGGGGGACGGCTACACCTTC